This is a list of T cell receptor beta chains from one sample in a study of post-analysis software for immune sequencing data. TCRdb passed the PCR reads through MiXCR, listing each CDR3 protein once. Found here are 380,000 or so distinct CDR3 sequences, roughly 35% of them singletons; the top ten hold about an eighth. What was sequenced was blood. These receptors were obtained from a girl aged 5 to 17 with multiple sclerosis. Both conserved end residues are part of each CDR3. Each record gives: V gene, J gene, D gene, clone size, CDR3 protein, CDR3 DNA. A D gene is named only where the DNA matches it firmly. Rows give clone size only sometimes, using once, few, many, or a class for an expanded clone.

>TRBV11-2|TRBJ1-1|TRBD1|NA
CASSYPWDRNTEAFF
TGTGCCAGCAGCTACCCTTGGGACAGGAACACTGAAGCTTTCTTT
>TRBV13|TRBJ2-3|NA|NA
CASSRQRGDTQYF
TGTGCCAGCAGCAGGCAGAGGGGGGATACGCAGTATTTT
>TRBV4-1|TRBJ2-5|NA|NA
CARSQGGLETQYF
TGCGCCCGCAGCCAGGGGGGGCTGGAGACCCAGTACTTC
>TRBV6-6|TRBJ1-5|NA|NA
CASSPRRRGSNQPQHF
TGTGCCAGCAGTCCCCGGCGTCGGGGTAGCAATCAGCCCCAGCATTTT
>TRBV20-1|TRBJ2-3|TRBD2|NA
CSARMRGADTQYF
TGCAGTGCTAGAATGCGGGGGGCAGATACGCAGTATTTT
>TRBV4-1|TRBJ2-3|TRBD1|few
CASRPGQGDTQYF
TGCGCCAGCAGACCAGGACAGGGCGATACGCAGTATTTT
>TRBV15|TRBJ1-2|NA|NA
CATSRGESYGYTF
TGTGCCACCAGCAGGGGAGAGAGTTATGGCTACACCTTC
>TRBV9|TRBJ1-1|NA|NA
CASSVGEREITEAFF
TGTGCCAGCAGCGTAGGAGAGAGGGAAATCACTGAAGCTTTCTTT
>TRBV5-1|TRBJ2-7|NA|NA
CASSVGGTQLYEQYF
TGCGCCAGCTCAGTCGGGGGGACACAACTCTACGAGCAGTACTTC
>TRBV12-3/TRBV12-4|TRBJ2-1|TRBD2|NA
CASSLGLAGPSSYNEQFF
TGTGCCAGCAGTTTAGGATTAGCGGGGCCTAGCTCCTACAATGAGCAGTTCTTC
>TRBV7-9|TRBJ2-3|NA|NA
CASSSTVQRTDHLSTNTQYF
TGTGCCAGCAGCTCCACGGTCCAGCGGACCGACCACCTAAGCACAAATACGCAGTATTTT
>TRBV7-2|TRBJ2-7|NA|few
CASSFTGPAYEQYF
TGTGCCAGCAGCTTCACGGGACCCGCCTACGAGCAGTACTTC
>TRBV20-1|TRBJ2-7|NA|NA
CSALFYEQYF
TGCAGTGCTTTGTTCTACGAGCAGTACTTC
>TRBV4-2|TRBJ1-4|NA|many
CASSQGDQQEKLFF
TGTGCCAGCAGCCAAGGGGATCAGCAGGAAAAACTGTTTTTT
>TRBV6-6|TRBJ2-1|TRBD1|few
CASRTSGTGEYNEQFF
TGTGCCAGCAGAACCTCCGGGACAGGGGAGTACAATGAGCAGTTCTTC
>TRBV20-1|TRBJ2-7|NA|few
CSAYQVASYEQYF
TGCAGTGCCTACCAGGTTGCTTCCTACGAGCAGTACTTC
>TRBV10-3|TRBJ2-7|NA|NA
CAISESELLTYEQYF
TGTGCCATCAGTGAGTCTGAACTCCTCACCTACGAGCAGTACTTC
>TRBV5-1|TRBJ2-7|NA|NA
CAGSLDGTYEQYF
TGCGCCGGCAGCTTGGACGGGACCTACGAGCAGTACTTC
>TRBV5-1|TRBJ1-2|TRBD1|few
CASSSTTGWSYGYTF
TGCGCCAGCAGCTCCACGACAGGGTGGTCCTATGGCTACACCTTC
>TRBV29-1|TRBJ2-1|NA|few
CSVKRGVGGNEQFF
TGCAGCGTCAAAAGGGGGGTGGGGGGCAATGAGCAGTTCTTC
>TRBV5-5|TRBJ2-5|NA|few
CASNLTVRLGGPQETQYF
TGTGCCAGCAACCTGACAGTCCGATTAGGGGGGCCTCAAGAGACCCAGTACTTC
>TRBV28|TRBJ2-3|TRBD2|NA
CASSTLGGDPDTQYF
TGTGCCAGCAGTACCTTGGGGGGGGACCCAGATACGCAGTATTTT
>TRBV12-3/TRBV12-4|TRBJ1-1|NA|few
CASSRTGWTEAFF
TGTGCCAGCAGTCGTACAGGGTGGACTGAAGCTTTCTTT
>TRBV12-3/TRBV12-4|TRBJ2-5|TRBD2|few
CASSPGLADFQETQYF
TGTGCCAGCAGTCCTGGACTAGCGGACTTCCAAGAGACCCAGTACTTC
>TRBV7-2|TRBJ2-7|NA|NA
CASSLGWTVSYEQYF
TGTGCCAGCAGCTTAGGGTGGACAGTGAGTTACGAGCAGTACTTC
>TRBV4-2|TRBJ2-6|NA|NA
CASSQDRTGSGANVLTF
TGTGCCAGCAGCCAAGATCGAACGGGCTCTGGGGCCAACGTCCTGACTTTC
>TRBV6-1|TRBJ2-5|NA|many
CASSAQWGSQETQYF
TGTGCCAGCAGTGCCCAGTGGGGCAGCCAAGAGACCCAGTACTTC